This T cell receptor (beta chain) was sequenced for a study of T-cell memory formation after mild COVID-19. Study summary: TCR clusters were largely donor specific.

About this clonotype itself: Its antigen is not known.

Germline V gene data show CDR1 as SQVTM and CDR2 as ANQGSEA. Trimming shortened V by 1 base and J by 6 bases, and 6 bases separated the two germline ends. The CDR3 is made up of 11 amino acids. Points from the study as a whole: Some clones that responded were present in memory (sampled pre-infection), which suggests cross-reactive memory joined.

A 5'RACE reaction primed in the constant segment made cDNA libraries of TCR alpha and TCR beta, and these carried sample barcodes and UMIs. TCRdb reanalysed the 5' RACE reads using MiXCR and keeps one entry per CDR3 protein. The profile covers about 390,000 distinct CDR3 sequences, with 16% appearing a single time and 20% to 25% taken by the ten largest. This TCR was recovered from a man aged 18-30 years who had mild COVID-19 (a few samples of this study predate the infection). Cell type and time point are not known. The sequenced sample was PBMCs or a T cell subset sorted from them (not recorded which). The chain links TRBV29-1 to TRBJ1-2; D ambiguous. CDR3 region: CSVEVRDGYTF. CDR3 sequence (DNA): TGCAGCGTTGAAGTGAGGGATGGCTACACCTTC.